These T cell receptor beta chains were read from a single sample in a study of blood T cell repertoires in COVID-19. The method was immunoSEQ multiplex PCR; TCRdb's version includes in-frame clones alone and lacks a portion of them. The data hold 200,000 to 250,000 clones, with approximately 90% observed a single time. What was sequenced was peripheral blood. The receptor source for this set is a man younger than 45 with COVID-19, enrolled during active disease. Both conserved end residues are part of each CDR3. Each record gives: D gene, clone size, J gene, CDR3 length, V gene, CDR3 DNA, CDR3 protein. D genes are given only for firm matches. The listing skips clone size in some rows; elsewhere it reads once, few, many or a size class.

D gene: NA
clone size: NA
J gene: TRBJ2-7
CDR3 length: 13
V gene: TRBV30
CDR3 DNA: TGTGCCGCCCATGGCGGTAGCTCCTACGAGCAGTACTTC
CDR3 protein: CAAHGGSSYEQYF

D gene: TRBD2
clone size: NA
J gene: TRBJ2-5
CDR3 length: 19
V gene: TRBV4-2
CDR3 DNA: TGTGCCAGCAGCCAAGAGCGGACACTAGCGGGGGCGAACCAAGAGACCCAGTACTTC
CDR3 protein: CASSQERTLAGANQETQYF

D gene: TRBD1
clone size: NA
J gene: TRBJ1-1
CDR3 length: 14
V gene: TRBV19
CDR3 DNA: TGTGCCAGCGCGCCAGGGGGGCGATTTACTGAAGCTTTCTTT
CDR3 protein: CASAPGGRFTEAFF

D gene: NA
clone size: NA
J gene: TRBJ1-5
CDR3 length: 17
V gene: TRBV15
CDR3 DNA: TGTGCCACCAGCAGAGAATCCCCAGGGAATAGCAATCAGCCCCAGCATTTT
CDR3 protein: CATSRESPGNSNQPQHF

D gene: NA
clone size: NA
J gene: TRBJ2-2
CDR3 length: 16
V gene: TRBV4-3
CDR3 DNA: TGCGCCAGCAGCCAGGGTACAGGGTCCAGAATCAGGGAGCTGTTTTTT
CDR3 protein: CASSQGTGSRIRELFF

D gene: TRBD1
clone size: once
J gene: TRBJ1-4
CDR3 length: 13
V gene: TRBV2
CDR3 DNA: TGTGCCAGCGACTCAGGGGGAGATGAAAAACTGTTTTTT
CDR3 protein: CASDSGGDEKLFF

D gene: TRBD1
clone size: NA
J gene: TRBJ1-2
CDR3 length: 13
V gene: TRBV19
CDR3 DNA: TGTGCCAGTAGTATCACAGGGGCGTATGGCTACACCTTC
CDR3 protein: CASSITGAYGYTF

D gene: NA
clone size: NA
J gene: TRBJ1-2
CDR3 length: 13
V gene: TRBV5-1
CDR3 DNA: TGCGCCAGCAGCTTGGCCTGGGAGGCTGGCTACACCTTC
CDR3 protein: CASSLAWEAGYTF

D gene: NA
clone size: NA
J gene: TRBJ1-4
CDR3 length: 14
V gene: TRBV5-1
CDR3 DNA: TGCGCCAGCAGCTTAAGCTCCCCCTCTGAAAAACTGTTTTTT
CDR3 protein: CASSLSSPSEKLFF

D gene: NA
clone size: NA
J gene: TRBJ2-2
CDR3 length: 14
V gene: TRBV11-3
CDR3 DNA: TGTGCCAGCAGGCGAAACAGGGACACCGGGGAGCTGTTTTTT
CDR3 protein: CASRRNRDTGELFF

D gene: NA
clone size: NA
J gene: TRBJ1-6
CDR3 length: 16
V gene: TRBV9
CDR3 DNA: TGTGCCAGCAGCGAAGACCTAGACGGAAATAATTCACCCCTCCACTTT
CDR3 protein: CASSEDLDGNNSPLHF

D gene: TRBD1
clone size: few
J gene: TRBJ2-7
CDR3 length: 15
V gene: TRBV10-1
CDR3 DNA: TGCGCCAGCAGTGAGGGGGGACAGACCTCCTACGAGCAGTACTTC
CDR3 protein: CASSEGGQTSYEQYF

D gene: TRBD2
clone size: NA
J gene: TRBJ2-2
CDR3 length: 16
V gene: TRBV7-3
CDR3 DNA: TGTGCCAGCAGCCCCCAGGCACTAGCGTACACCGGGGAGCTGTTTTTT
CDR3 protein: CASSPQALAYTGELFF

D gene: TRBD1
clone size: NA
J gene: TRBJ1-5
CDR3 length: 16
V gene: TRBV6-5
CDR3 DNA: TGTGCCAGCAGTTCACTCGCGACAGGGTCTAATCAGCCCCAGCATTTT
CDR3 protein: CASSSLATGSNQPQHF

D gene: TRBD1
clone size: NA
J gene: TRBJ2-1
CDR3 length: 15
V gene: TRBV6-1
CDR3 DNA: TGTGCCAGCAGTGAACCACAGGGGGAGTACAATGAGCAGTTCTTC
CDR3 protein: CASSEPQGEYNEQFF

D gene: TRBD1
clone size: NA
J gene: TRBJ1-6
CDR3 length: 16
V gene: TRBV18
CDR3 DNA: TGTGCCAGCTCACCAGTTGGACAGGGTATGAGTTCACCCCTCCACTTT
CDR3 protein: CASSPVGQGMSSPLHF

D gene: TRBD2
clone size: NA
J gene: TRBJ2-1
CDR3 length: 15
V gene: TRBV3-1/TRBV3-2
CDR3 DNA: TGTGCCAGCAGACCCGGACTAGCGGTAAACAATGAGCAGTTCTTC
CDR3 protein: CASRPGLAVNNEQFF

D gene: TRBD2
clone size: NA
J gene: TRBJ2-1
CDR3 length: 15
V gene: TRBV7-2
CDR3 DNA: TGTGCCAGCAGCTTAGGGCTAGCGGGGTACAATGAGCAGTTCTTC
CDR3 protein: CASSLGLAGYNEQFF

D gene: TRBD2
clone size: NA
J gene: TRBJ2-1
CDR3 length: 15
V gene: TRBV19
CDR3 DNA: TGTGCCAGTCATAGCGGGGGGGCCTCCTACAATGAGCAGTTCTTC
CDR3 protein: CASHSGGASYNEQFF

D gene: NA
clone size: few
J gene: TRBJ1-2
CDR3 length: 13
V gene: TRBV5-4
CDR3 DNA: TGTGCCAGCAGCTTGGACAGGAACTATGGCTACACCTTC
CDR3 protein: CASSLDRNYGYTF

D gene: TRBD2
clone size: NA
J gene: TRBJ2-3
CDR3 length: 13
V gene: TRBV7-3
CDR3 DNA: TGTGCCAGCAGCGCCCGGGGGGTGGATACGCAGTATTTT
CDR3 protein: CASSARGVDTQYF

D gene: NA
clone size: NA
J gene: TRBJ1-5
CDR3 length: 13
V gene: TRBV6-5
CDR3 DNA: TGTGCCAGCATTTACGGAGTCAATCAGCCCCAGCATTTT
CDR3 protein: CASIYGVNQPQHF

D gene: TRBD2
clone size: NA
J gene: TRBJ2-7
CDR3 length: 17
V gene: TRBV4-1
CDR3 DNA: TGCGCCAGCAGCCTCCAAGGCGGGGGAGGGGTCGACTACGAGCAGTACTTC
CDR3 protein: CASSLQGGGGVDYEQYF

D gene: NA
clone size: once
J gene: TRBJ1-4
CDR3 length: 21
V gene: TRBV19
CDR3 DNA: TGTGCCAGTAGTCTCCTTAGGATTGGGGACTCTCAAAGGGCCTCTAATGAAAAACTGTTTTTT
CDR3 protein: CASSLLRIGDSQRASNEKLFF

D gene: NA
clone size: NA
J gene: TRBJ1-2
CDR3 length: 13
V gene: TRBV6-5
CDR3 DNA: TGTGCCAGCAGTTACGGTGAGGGCTATGGCTACACCTTC
CDR3 protein: CASSYGEGYGYTF

D gene: TRBD1
clone size: NA
J gene: TRBJ2-7
CDR3 length: 16
V gene: TRBV15
CDR3 DNA: TGTGCCACCAGCAGAGATTTCGGGACAGGAGTCTACGAGCAGTACTTC
CDR3 protein: CATSRDFGTGVYEQYF

D gene: TRBD1
clone size: NA
J gene: TRBJ1-3
CDR3 length: 15
V gene: TRBV6-5
CDR3 DNA: TGTGCCAGCAGTTCCACATGGACAGGGGGAAACACCATATATTTT
CDR3 protein: CASSSTWTGGNTIYF

D gene: NA
clone size: NA
J gene: TRBJ2-3
CDR3 length: 16
V gene: TRBV7-2
CDR3 DNA: TGTGCCAGCAACCCACGCTTAGGATTCAGGGGAGATACGCAGTATTTT
CDR3 protein: CASNPRLGFRGDTQYF

D gene: NA
clone size: NA
J gene: TRBJ1-4
CDR3 length: 14
V gene: TRBV5-4
CDR3 DNA: TGTGCCAGCAGCCCGGACAGTGGGAATGAAAAACTGTTTTTT
CDR3 protein: CASSPDSGNEKLFF

D gene: NA
clone size: few
J gene: TRBJ2-3
CDR3 length: 14
V gene: TRBV5-5
CDR3 DNA: TGTGCCAGCAGGGAGGCCACTAGCACAGATACGCAGTATTTT
CDR3 protein: CASREATSTDTQYF

D gene: NA
clone size: NA
J gene: TRBJ2-2
CDR3 length: 17
V gene: TRBV2
CDR3 DNA: TGTGCCAGCAGTGTCCCCCTCGAAGTGGGGCGGACCGGGGAGCTGTTTTTT
CDR3 protein: CASSVPLEVGRTGELFF

D gene: NA
clone size: NA
J gene: TRBJ1-3
CDR3 length: 12
V gene: TRBV12-3/TRBV12-4
CDR3 DNA: TGTGCCAGCACCTACTCTGGAAACACCATATATTTT
CDR3 protein: CASTYSGNTIYF

D gene: NA
clone size: NA
J gene: TRBJ2-2
CDR3 length: 13
V gene: TRBV10-3
CDR3 DNA: TGTGCCATCAGTGGACAGAACACCGGGGAGCTGTTTTTT
CDR3 protein: CAISGQNTGELFF

D gene: TRBD1
clone size: NA
J gene: TRBJ2-7
CDR3 length: 15
V gene: TRBV7-7
CDR3 DNA: TGTGCCAGCAGCTCTGAGGGACAGACATCCTACGAGCAGTACTTC
CDR3 protein: CASSSEGQTSYEQYF

D gene: NA
clone size: NA
J gene: TRBJ2-1
CDR3 length: 14
V gene: TRBV7-2
CDR3 DNA: TGTGCCAGCAGCTTAGATAGGACTAACAATGAGCAGTTCTTC
CDR3 protein: CASSLDRTNNEQFF

D gene: NA
clone size: NA
J gene: TRBJ2-7
CDR3 length: 12
V gene: TRBV28
CDR3 DNA: TGTGCCAGCAGTTTATCAGGGTACGAGCAGTACTTC
CDR3 protein: CASSLSGYEQYF

D gene: NA
clone size: NA
J gene: TRBJ1-5
CDR3 length: 14
V gene: TRBV19
CDR3 DNA: TGTGCCACCTTGGGGACAATTAGCAATCAGCCCCAGCATTTT
CDR3 protein: CATLGTISNQPQHF

D gene: TRBD1
clone size: NA
J gene: TRBJ1-3
CDR3 length: 18
V gene: TRBV13
CDR3 DNA: TGTGCCAGCAGCTTAGGGGGACAGGGGGTTCCCTCTGGAAACACCATATATTTT
CDR3 protein: CASSLGGQGVPSGNTIYF

D gene: TRBD1
clone size: NA
J gene: TRBJ1-2
CDR3 length: 13
V gene: TRBV7-3
CDR3 DNA: TGTGCCAGCAGCTCCGGACAGGGTCTAGGCTACACCTTC
CDR3 protein: CASSSGQGLGYTF

D gene: NA
clone size: NA
J gene: TRBJ2-1
CDR3 length: 15
V gene: TRBV25-1
CDR3 DNA: TGTGCCAGCAGTGAAGTGGGGACAAACTACAATGAGCAGTTCTTC
CDR3 protein: CASSEVGTNYNEQFF

D gene: TRBD1
clone size: NA
J gene: TRBJ2-5
CDR3 length: 14
V gene: TRBV7-7
CDR3 DNA: TGTGCCAGCAGCTTCGGGACAGTACAAGAGACCCAGTACTTC
CDR3 protein: CASSFGTVQETQYF

D gene: NA
clone size: NA
J gene: TRBJ1-6
CDR3 length: 18
V gene: TRBV27
CDR3 DNA: TGTGCCAGCAGTTTATTCGCGCAGGGTATCTTAATAAGTTCACCCCTCCACTTT
CDR3 protein: CASSLFAQGILISSPLHF

D gene: NA
clone size: NA
J gene: TRBJ2-3
CDR3 length: 13
V gene: TRBV12-3/TRBV12-4
CDR3 DNA: TGTGCCAGCAGTTTTAGCGAAGCGGATACGCAGTATTTT
CDR3 protein: CASSFSEADTQYF

D gene: TRBD2
clone size: NA
J gene: TRBJ2-1
CDR3 length: 18
V gene: TRBV5-1
CDR3 DNA: TGCGCCAGCAGCTTGGCTTCAGGGACTAGCGGGAGTATTGATGAGCAGTTCTTC
CDR3 protein: CASSLASGTSGSIDEQFF

D gene: TRBD1
clone size: NA
J gene: TRBJ1-6
CDR3 length: 17
V gene: TRBV11-3
CDR3 DNA: TGTGCCAGCAGGGACTTTGGACAGGGAAATCTCTGTTCACCCCTCCACTTT
CDR3 protein: CASRDFGQGNLCSPLHF

D gene: NA
clone size: few
J gene: TRBJ1-4
CDR3 length: 15
V gene: TRBV19
CDR3 DNA: TGTGCCAGTAGTATCCAGGCATCAACTAATGAAAAACTGTTTTTT
CDR3 protein: CASSIQASTNEKLFF

D gene: TRBD2
clone size: NA
J gene: TRBJ2-1
CDR3 length: 17
V gene: TRBV7-9
CDR3 DNA: TGTGCCAGCAGTCAAACGGGAGGTGGGTCCCAGTTCAATGAGCAGTTCTTC
CDR3 protein: CASSQTGGGSQFNEQFF

D gene: NA
clone size: NA
J gene: TRBJ2-6
CDR3 length: 14
V gene: TRBV7-8
CDR3 DNA: TGTGCCAGCAGAGAACTATCTGGGGCCAACGTCCTGACTTTC
CDR3 protein: CASRELSGANVLTF

D gene: TRBD1
clone size: NA
J gene: TRBJ2-7
CDR3 length: 14
V gene: TRBV10-3
CDR3 DNA: TGTGCCATCAGTGACAGGGGGCCGTCCTACGAGCAGTACTTC
CDR3 protein: CAISDRGPSYEQYF

D gene: TRBD2
clone size: NA
J gene: TRBJ2-7
CDR3 length: 16
V gene: TRBV7-2
CDR3 DNA: TGTGCCAGCAGCGTCCCGGGACTAGCGGGGGCCTCCGAGCAGTACTTC
CDR3 protein: CASSVPGLAGASEQYF

D gene: TRBD2
clone size: NA
J gene: TRBJ2-3
CDR3 length: 14
V gene: TRBV10-3
CDR3 DNA: TGTGCCATCAGTCCCGGACTAGCGGGAGATACGCAGTATTTT
CDR3 protein: CAISPGLAGDTQYF

D gene: NA
clone size: NA
J gene: TRBJ1-5
CDR3 length: 14
V gene: TRBV19
CDR3 DNA: TGTGCCAGTAGTACCCGGACAGGCAATCAGCCCCAGCATTTT
CDR3 protein: CASSTRTGNQPQHF

D gene: TRBD1
clone size: NA
J gene: TRBJ1-5
CDR3 length: 15
V gene: TRBV6-2/TRBV6-3
CDR3 DNA: TGTGCCAGCAGCGCCGGGACAGGGAGCAATCAGCCCCAGCATTTT
CDR3 protein: CASSAGTGSNQPQHF

D gene: TRBD1
clone size: NA
J gene: TRBJ2-2
CDR3 length: 16
V gene: TRBV18
CDR3 DNA: TGTGCCAGCTCATCTACAGGGGGATGGGACACCGGGGAGCTGTTTTTT
CDR3 protein: CASSSTGGWDTGELFF

D gene: NA
clone size: NA
J gene: TRBJ2-7
CDR3 length: 15
V gene: TRBV6-5
CDR3 DNA: TGTGCCAGCAGTTATCTAGCGGACAGGGCGAGGGAGCAGTACTTC
CDR3 protein: CASSYLADRAREQYF

D gene: NA
clone size: NA
J gene: TRBJ1-1
CDR3 length: 14
V gene: TRBV6-6
CDR3 DNA: TGTGCCAGCAGTCGGAGTTCAGGAGGGTTTGAAGCTTTCTTT
CDR3 protein: CASSRSSGGFEAFF

D gene: TRBD1
clone size: NA
J gene: TRBJ1-2
CDR3 length: 16
V gene: TRBV5-1
CDR3 DNA: TGCGCCAGCAGCTTAGATGGACAGGGCCCTAACTATGGCTACACCTTC
CDR3 protein: CASSLDGQGPNYGYTF

D gene: NA
clone size: NA
J gene: TRBJ2-7
CDR3 length: 16
V gene: TRBV6-2/TRBV6-3
CDR3 DNA: TGTGCCAGCAGTTACAACGTACAGGCTGTAGGGTACGAGCAGTACTTC
CDR3 protein: CASSYNVQAVGYEQYF

D gene: NA
clone size: NA
J gene: TRBJ2-1
CDR3 length: 15
V gene: TRBV7-9
CDR3 DNA: TGTGCCAGCAGCCACACAGCGGGCCCCCCTGGTGAGCAGTTCTTC
CDR3 protein: CASSHTAGPPGEQFF

D gene: NA
clone size: NA
J gene: TRBJ2-2
CDR3 length: 16
V gene: TRBV10-3
CDR3 DNA: TGTGCCATCAGAGGGTGGAGAGGAGGGCCGAGCGGGGAGCTGTTTTTT
CDR3 protein: CAIRGWRGGPSGELFF